Listed here are 4 T cell receptor beta chains from one sample, sequenced in a study of blood T cell repertoires in COVID-19. Sequencing was performed with immunoSEQ multiplex PCR; in TCRdb, only in-frame clones are kept and a portion is missing. The top ten clones hold roughly 18% of a sample with some 190,000 clones, roughly 84% of them seen once. Sequences were obtained from peripheral blood. These receptors were taken from a person aged 70 to 79 with COVID-19, enrolled during active disease.

V usage is TRBV5-5 and J usage is TRBJ1-4; maybe TRBD1 (5 bases). The V end was cut by 0 bases, the J end by 2 bases, with 14 bases between. The CDR3 spans 17 residues. Germline V lookup: CDR1 SGHKS, CDR2 YYEKEE (reference sequence). DNA of the CDR3: TGTGCCAGCAGCTTGGGGGGCCAACTCGGTACTAATGAAAAACTGTTTTTT. This gives the protein CASSLGGQLGTNEKLFF.

The chain uses TRBV7-2 and TRBJ2-1; 8 bases match TRBD2. After removal of 5 bases from V and 2 bases from J, the junction contained 8 bases not matched to a gene. The CDR3 sequence is 16 residues long. CDR1 is SGHTA, CDR2 FQGNSA, per germline. The CDR3: CASSIRLARTYNEQFF. DNA of the CDR3: TGTGCCAGCAGCATAAGACTAGCGAGAACCTACAATGAGCAGTTCTTC.

The chain couples TRBV9 to TRBJ2-3; 8 bases match TRBD2. There are 16 residues in the CDR3. Trimming removed 0 bases from V and 3 bases from J; junction bases left unmatched: 6. CDR1 SGDLS and CDR2 YYNGEE come from the germline V gene. This CDR3 reads CASSVGGGRITDTQYF. The CDR3 DNA follows: TGTGCCAGCAGCGTAGGCGGCGGGAGGATTACAGATACGCAGTATTTT.

The chain combines TRBV30 with TRBJ1-6; D uncertain. CDR3 size: 15 residues. Trimming shortened V by 0 bases and J by 7 bases, and 13 bases separated the two germline ends. Germline loops: CDR1 GTSNPN, CDR2 SVGIG (reference sequence). The CDR3 bases are TGTGCCTGGAGTGTAACCGGCGGGCGGAATTCACCCCTCCACTTT. Translating it yields CAWSVTGGRNSPLHF.